The 18 T cell receptor beta chains in this list originate from one sample, sequenced in a study of blood T cell repertoires in COVID-19. Sequenced by immunoSEQ multiplex PCR; TCRdb stores in-frame clones only, minus some. The sample includes approximately 76,000 clones, approximately 80% of them seen just once. Sequencing used peripheral blood. The receptor set was obtained from a woman between 55 and 75 years old with acute or convalescent COVID-19.

The table lists this clone with a few counts. This chain links TRBV12-3 or TRBV12-4 with TRBJ1-5; D is unclear. Trimming left V 1 base short and J 4 bases short, with 5 bases between. The CDR3 spans 13 residues. The CDR3 DNA reads TGTGCCAGCAGTTTAGGAGTAAATCAGCCCCAGCATTTT. It specifies CASSLGVNQPQHF.

This chain joins TRBV7-9 and TRBJ1-1; D call uncertain. Trimming took off 5 bases at V and 4 bases at J, with 14 bases between the two ends. The germline V gene has CDR1 SEHNR and CDR2 FQNEAQ (reference sequence). The CDR3 loop spans 14 amino acids. The CDR3 spells CASSPDTSGTEAFF. The CDR3 DNA follows: TGTGCCAGCAGCCCCGACACCTCAGGCACTGAAGCTTTCTTT.

This chain uses TRBV11-2 with TRBJ2-3; D unresolved. Germline V gene lookup returns CDR1 SGHAT and CDR2 FQNNGV. This CDR3 is built from 16 residues. V lost 5 bases and J lost 0, with 15 bases in between. The CDR3 loop reads CASSPNEFGSTDTQYF. CDR3 sequence (DNA): TGTGCCAGCAGCCCGAACGAGTTCGGGAGCACAGATACGCAGTATTTT. Based on the CDR3 plus reference TRBV11-2 and TRBJ2-3, the full variable domain is EAGVAQSPRYKIIEKRQSVAFWCNPISGHATLYWYQQILGQGPKLLIQFQNNGVVDDSQLPKDRFSAERLKGVDSTLKIQPAKLEDSAVYLCASSPNEFGSTDTQYFGPGTRLTVL.

J is TRBJ2-2 and V is TRBV7-2, with 10 bases that match TRBD2. J gave up 2 bases and V 1 base, and 7 bases lay outside the gene matches. The length of the CDR3 is 18 residues. The germline CDR1 and CDR2 sequences are SGHTA and FQGNSA. In DNA, the CDR3 is TGTGCCAGCAGCTTAGTTGTAGCGGGGGGCTCCAACACCGGGGAGCTGTTTTTT. Encoded protein: CASSLVVAGGSNTGELFF.

The V gene is TRBV19, the J gene TRBJ1-2; 7 bases are shared with TRBD1. The CDR3 consists of 14 residues. Trimming cost V 6 bases and J 7 bases; bases outside gene matches: 11. CDR1 and CDR2 from the germline V gene are LNHDA and SQIVND (reference sequence). The CDR3 region is CASSRGGKTVGYTF. CDR3 DNA: TGTGCCAGTAGCAGAGGGGGCAAAACAGTTGGCTACACCTTC.

V gene TRBV6-5 combines with J gene TRBJ1-1, with D possibly TRBD1 on 5 matching bases. V lost 4 bases to trimming and J lost 3 bases, with 9 bases between them. This CDR3 contains 13 residues. Germline V gives CDR1 MNHEY, CDR2 SVGAGI. The CDR3 is CASSSGWDTEAFF. In DNA, the CDR3 is TGTGCCAGCAGTTCAGGGTGGGACACTGAAGCTTTCTTT.

This clone appeared once. The chain is built from TRBV19 and TRBJ1-4; tentatively, D is TRBD1 (6 bases). In germline, CDR1 is LNHDA, CDR2 SQIVND (reference sequence). This CDR3 has 15 residues. The V end was cut by 6 bases, the J end by 0 bases, with 11 bases between. In nucleotides, the CDR3 is TGTGCCAGTAGCGGACAGATTGCAACTAATGAAAAACTGTTTTTT. Its protein product is CASSGQIATNEKLFF.

This chain links TRBV7-2 with TRBJ2-6; 12 bases agree with TRBD1. CDR1 is SGHTA and CDR2 is FQGNSA in the germline V gene. CDR3 length: 18 residues. Trimming cost V 0 bases and J 4 bases; bases outside gene matches: 4. CDR3 region: CASSLAGQGAWGANVLTF. In DNA, the CDR3 is TGTGCCAGCAGCTTAGCGGGACAGGGGGCCTGGGGGGCCAACGTCCTGACTTTC.

This clone was picked up one time. The rearrangement joins TRBV5-1 to TRBJ2-1; TRBD2 matches 9 bases. This CDR3 has 15 residues. The ends lost 6 bases at V and 9 bases at J; junction bases unmatched: 13. Germline loops: CDR1 SGHRS, CDR2 YFSETQ. This CDR3 is CASTPIGGGVSEQFF. The CDR3 nucleotides are TGCGCCAGCACCCCGATAGGCGGGGGGGTAAGTGAGCAGTTCTTC.

V usage is TRBV3-1 (or the pseudogene TRBV3-2) and J usage is TRBJ2-2; D not certain. This CDR3 has 15 amino acids. The V gene lost 4 bases and the J gene lost 0 bases, with 9 bases spanning the gap. Germline V gene lookup returns CDR1 LGHDT and CDR2 YNNKEL (reference sequence). CDR3 sequence (DNA): TGTGCCAGCAGCCGTCGTTTCGCGAACACCGGGGAGCTGTTTTTT. Translation: CASSRRFANTGELFF.

The rearrangement uses TRBV4-1 and TRBJ2-2; 8 nucleotides match TRBD2. CDR3 length equals 15 residues. Trimming at V came to 1 base and at J to 3 bases, leaving 1 base not matched to a gene. Germline V gene sequence: CDR1 MGHRA, CDR2 YSYEKL. The CDR3 sequence: CASSQAGGHTGELFF. The CDR3, as DNA: TGCGCCAGCAGCCAAGCGGGGGGGCACACCGGGGAGCTGTTTTTT.

Relative to its sample, this clone is medium-sized. The CDR3 nucleotides read TGTGCCAGCACGCATCAGGGGGCTAACGGCTACACCTTC. Translating it yields CASTHQGANGYTF. The chain couples TRBV6-5 to TRBJ1-2; 8 bases agree with TRBD1. From germline, CDR1 is MNHEY and CDR2 SVGAGI. This CDR3 is built from 13 residues. With V trimmed by 7 bases and J by 8 bases, 9 bases remained unmatched.

This chain joins TRBV27 and TRBJ1-4, with a possible D match to TRBD1 (6 bases). CDR3 length: 11 residues. V lost 9 bases and J lost 8, with 10 bases in between. The V gene's germline CDR1 is MNHEY and CDR2 SMNVEV (reference sequence). The CDR3 nucleotides are TGTGCCAGTGGGGGGGGCGAAAAACTGTTTTTT. The encoded protein is CASGGGEKLFF.

The chain is built from TRBV2 and TRBJ2-1, with 10 bases matching TRBD1. CDR3 size: 16 residues. Germline assignment: CDR1 SNHLY and CDR2 FYNNEI. V shed 5 bases, J shed 5 bases, and the junction held 9 bases outside the gene matches. CDR3 in DNA: TGTGCCAGCAGTCCAATCGGGGACAGGGGCCACAATGAGCAGTTCTTC. Its protein product is CASSPIGDRGHNEQFF.

V and J are TRBV11-2 and TRBJ2-7; TRBD1 matches at 9 bases. The CDR3 covers 16 residues. Germline V gives CDR1 SGHAT, CDR2 FQNNGV. V shed 4 bases and J 11 bases; nucleotides not matched to a gene: 18. The CDR3: CASSSGQGLRKSMEYF. CDR3 DNA sequence: TGTGCCAGCAGCTCGGGACAGGGCCTTAGAAAATCGATGGAGTACTTC. Complete variable domain (other parts from reference TRBV11-2 and TRBJ2-7): EAGVAQSPRYKIIEKRQSVAFWCNPISGHATLYWYQQILGQGPKLLIQFQNNGVVDDSQLPKDRFSAERLKGVDSTLKIQPAKLEDSAVYLCASSSGQGLRKSMEYFGPGTRLTVT.

The rearrangement uses TRBV7-2 and TRBJ2-2; D perhaps matches TRBD2 (6 bases). Trimming shortened V by 4 bases and J by 5 bases, and 26 bases separated the two germline ends. This CDR3 has 19 amino acids. Germline CDR1 reads SGHTA; CDR2 reads FQGNSA. CDR3 sequence: CASSSNPLTGVARTGELFF. Here the CDR3 DNA reads TGTGCCAGCAGCTCTAACCCCCTTACGGGAGTAGCGAGGACCGGGGAGCTGTTTTTT.

This clone has only one observation. The V and J genes are TRBV19 and TRBJ2-7, with 9 nucleotides matching TRBD1. V was pared by 6 bases and J by 3 bases, with 3 bases of the junction left unmatched. This CDR3 comprises 13 residues. Germline CDR1 and CDR2: LNHDA and SQIVND (reference sequence). The CDR3 bases are TGTGCCAGTAGAAGACAGGGGGGCTACGAGCAGTACTTC. Amino acid sequence: CASRRQGGYEQYF.

The chain links TRBV12-3 or TRBV12-4 to TRBJ2-3; TRBD2 matches 7 bases. The CDR3 sequence is 13 residues long. The J segment lost 3 bases and the V segment lost 8 bases, leaving 5 bases of the junction unmatched. The DNA for the CDR3 is TGTGCCAGCCGGGGAGGGCTTACAGATACGCAGTATTTT. Translated, it gives CASRGGLTDTQYF.